This passage covers 20 T cell receptor beta chains from one sample sequenced in a study of spatial heterogeneity in lung cancer. Indicated time point: sample taken at primary tumor resection. TCRdb reprocessed the 5' RACE reads via MiXCR and lists one record per CDR3 protein. The sample has 5,000 to 6,500 distinct CDR3 sequences; approximately 18% are singletons. The material was normal lung tissue next to the tumor, obtained at surgery. The receptors here all came from a male donor with early-stage non-small cell lung cancer.

This chain connects TRBV7-2 to TRBJ2-7, with D possibly matching TRBD2 (5 bases). CDR1 SGHTA and CDR2 FQGNSA come from the germline V gene. The CDR3 has 16 amino acids. V was trimmed by 2 bases and J by 0 bases, leaving 14 bases between them. Written as DNA, the CDR3 is TGTGCCAGCAGCTTATCTTTGAAAGCGGCCTCCTACGAGCAGTACTTC. Its translation: CASSLSLKAASYEQYF. The full variable domain, its missing parts supplied by reference TRBV7-2 and TRBJ2-7, is GAGVSQSPSNKVTEKGKDVELRCDPISGHTALYWYRQSLGQGLEFLIYFQGNSAPDKSGLPSDRFSAERTGGSVSTLTIQRTQQEDSAVYLCASSLSLKAASYEQYFGPGTRLTVT.

This chain connects TRBV24-1 to TRBJ2-3; TRBD2 aligns across 7 bases. This CDR3 is 15 amino acids long. J lost 4 bases, V lost 1 base, and 4 bases had no gene match. Germline CDR1 KGHDR, CDR2 SFDVKD. CDR3 region: CATSDFGGSPDTQYF. CDR3 sequence (DNA): TGTGCCACCAGTGATTTCGGCGGGAGCCCAGATACGCAGTATTTT.

V gene TRBV30 combines with J gene TRBJ1-1; D gene unclear. With 4 bases removed from V and 7 bases from J, the gap between germline ends came to 13 bases. Per germline, CDR1 GTSNPN and CDR2 SVGIG (reference sequence). The CDR3 length is 12 residues. The CDR3 DNA reads as TGTGCCTGGATTCATATGGGCCATGAAGCTTTCTTT. Translated, it gives CAWIHMGHEAFF.

By sample fraction, this clonotype is medium-sized. The chain links TRBV6-5 to TRBJ1-2, with D unclear. This CDR3 comprises 13 residues. Germline V gene sequence: CDR1 MNHEY, CDR2 SVGAGI. The germline V and J ends were trimmed by 0 bases and 2 bases, with 4 bases remaining between them. CDR3 nucleotides: TGTGCCAGCAGTTACTCGACAAACTATGGCTACACCTTC. This gives the protein CASSYSTNYGYTF.

This clonotype came up a few times. The CDR3 DNA is TGTGCCAGCAGCTTAGCGCTCAGGGGCGTAGACACTGAAGCTTTCTTT. As protein: CASSLALRGVDTEAFF. This chain connects TRBV7-6 to TRBJ1-1, with D tentatively TRBD1 (6 bases). Trimming pared 0 bases from V and 3 bases from J, leaving 14 bases between. Germline assignment: CDR1 SGHVS and CDR2 FNYEAQ. CDR3 length: 16 amino acids. Full variable domain (remainder filled in from reference TRBV7-6 and TRBJ1-1): GAGVSQSPRYKVTKRGQDVALRCDPISGHVSLYWYRQALGQGPEFLTYFNYEAQQDKSGLPNDRFSAERPEGSISTLTIQRTEQRDSAMYRCASSLALRGVDTEAFFGQGTRLTVV.

The V call is TRBV27, the J call TRBJ1-5, with TRBD1 identical over 10 bases. V gave up 6 bases and J gave up 5 bases; unmatched junction bases: 13. Germline V gene data show CDR1 as MNHEY and CDR2 as SMNVEV (reference sequence). The CDR3 runs to 17 residues. The CDR3 loop reads CASRKMAGTGADQPQHF. For the CDR3, the DNA is TGTGCCAGCAGAAAAATGGCAGGGACAGGGGCGGATCAGCCCCAGCATTTT.

By proportion, this clonotype is medium-sized. The rearrangement uses TRBV4-3 and TRBJ2-2; D remains ambiguous. Germline V gene lookup returns CDR1 LGHNA and CDR2 YSLEER. Trimming removed 4 bases at V and 1 base at J, with 7 bases between. CDR3 length: 14 residues. CDR3 bases: TGCGCCAGCAGCCCTTCCGGGAACACCGGGGAGCTGTTTTTT. It yields the protein CASSPSGNTGELFF.

Within the sample, this clonotype is medium-sized. This chain connects TRBV7-2 to TRBJ2-4; D ambiguous. The CDR3 is 15 residues long. V was shortened by 1 base and J by 3 bases, with 10 bases between the two germline ends. CDR1 is SGHTA and CDR2 is FQGNSA in the germline V gene. The CDR3, as DNA: TGTGCCAGCAGCTTAGAAAGTAGTTTCAAAAACATTCAGTACTTC. It codes for CASSLESSFKNIQYF.

The rearrangement links TRBV5-8 to TRBJ2-1, with 10 bases identical to TRBD2. Trimming removed 2 bases from V and 4 bases from J; junction bases left unmatched: 3. The CDR3 spans 15 residues. The germline V gene encodes CDR1 SGHTS and CDR2 YDEGEE. This CDR3 reads CASSFGTSVYNEQFF. The CDR3 nucleotides read TGTGCCAGCAGCTTCGGGACTAGCGTTTACAATGAGCAGTTCTTC. Full variable domain (missing parts from reference TRBV5-8 and TRBJ2-1): EAGVTQSPTHLIKTRGQQATLRCSPISGHTSVYWYQQALGLGLQFLLWYDEGEERNRGNFPPRFSGRQFPNYSSELNVNALELEDSALYLCASSFGTSVYNEQFFGPGTRLTVL.

The CDR3 loop reads CASSVGQIRNTEAFF. The DNA of the CDR3 is TGTGCCAGCAGCGTTGGACAGATTAGGAACACTGAAGCTTTCTTT. The V call is TRBV9, the J call TRBJ1-1, with a weak D call TRBD1 (6 bases). The CDR3 is made up of 15 amino acids. Germline loops: CDR1 SGDLS, CDR2 YYNGEE. Trimming pared 2 bases from V and 1 base from J, leaving 12 bases between.

In this sample, this clonotype is medium-sized. The chain is built from TRBV7-2 and TRBJ2-5; D is undetermined. Trimming cost V 2 bases and J 5 bases, with 9 bases left between them. CDR3 length: 13 residues. The germline V gene has CDR1 SGHTA and CDR2 FQGNSA. CDR3 sequence reads: CASSLSLGETQYF. The CDR3 DNA reads TGTGCCAGCAGCTTATCTTTGGGTGAGACCCAGTACTTC.

This clonotype was detected a few times. The rearrangement joins TRBV5-5 to TRBJ2-5, with TRBD2 matching over 13 bases. The V gene's germline CDR1 is SGHKS and CDR2 YYEKEE (reference sequence). The CDR3 spans 16 residues. V shed 0 bases and J 4 bases; nucleotides not matched to a gene: 3. The CDR3 DNA reads as TGTGCCAGCAGCTTGGAACTAGCGGGAGGGAGAGAGACCCAGTACTTC. It yields the protein CASSLELAGGRETQYF.

This clonotype has a handful of counts. This chain uses TRBV18 with TRBJ2-2; D is unclear. Trimming removed 1 base from V and 8 bases from J, with 5 bases in between. The germline CDR1 and CDR2 sequences are KGHSH and LQKENI. The CDR3 has 12 residues. The CDR3 sequence is CASSPRTGELFF. The DNA for the CDR3 is TGTGCCAGCTCACCACGCACTGGGGAGCTGTTTTTT.

This clonotype turned up a few times. The CDR3 sequence: CASSRIMNTEAFF. The CDR3 region has the DNA TGTGCCAGCAGCAGAATTATGAACACTGAAGCTTTCTTT. The chain joins TRBV7-8 to TRBJ1-1; no clear D gene. The CDR3 covers 13 residues. Germline V lookup: CDR1 SGHVS, CDR2 FQNEAQ. Trimming stripped 5 bases from V and 0 bases from J, with 7 bases between.

This clonotype has just a few counts. The chain carries TRBV3-1 and TRBJ2-4; D possibly corresponds to TRBD2 (5 bases). The CDR3 consists of 15 residues. In germline, CDR1 is LGHDT, CDR2 YNNKEL (reference sequence). With 0 bases removed from V and 9 bases from J, the gap between germline ends came to 15 bases. CDR3 region: CASSQERLVRGIQYF. The CDR3 region has the DNA TGTGCCAGCAGCCAAGAGCGATTAGTCCGGGGCATTCAGTACTTC. Full variable domain (missing parts from reference TRBV3-1 and TRBJ2-4): DTAVSQTPKYLVTQMGNDKSIKCEQNLGHDTMYWYKQDSKKFLKIMFSYNNKELIINETVPNRFSPKSPDKAHLNLHINSLELGDSAVYFCASSQERLVRGIQYFGAGTRLSVL.

V is TRBV20-1 and J is TRBJ2-7; D might be TRBD2 (5 bases). V shed 0 bases and J shed 3 bases, with 18 bases lying between them. This CDR3 has 16 amino acids. Germline CDR1 is DFQATT and CDR2 is SNEGSKA (reference sequence). The CDR3 nucleotides are TGCAGTGCTAGAGAGTGGTTAACGGGGTACGGCTACGAGCAGTACTTC. Translation: CSAREWLTGYGYEQYF.

This clonotype was seen a handful of times. The chain recombines TRBV19 with TRBJ1-5; unclear D gene. The CDR3 consists of 13 residues. The V gene lost 6 bases and the J gene lost 4 bases, with 10 bases spanning the gap. Germline values: CDR1 LNHDA, CDR2 SQIVND (reference sequence). The DNA of the CDR3 is TGTGCCAGTAGGAGGAGCGGAAATCAGCCCCAGCATTTT. It encodes CASRRSGNQPQHF. The full variable domain, completed using reference TRBV19 and TRBJ1-5, is DGGITQSPKYLFRKEGQNVTLSCEQNLNHDAMYWYRQDPGQGLRLIYYSQIVNDFQKGDIAEGYSVSREKKESFPLTVTSAQKNPTAFYLCASRRSGNQPQHFGDGTRLSIL.

This clonotype was detected a few times. This chain uses TRBV29-1 with TRBJ2-1; 9 nucleotides align to TRBD1. Germline values: CDR1 SQVTM, CDR2 ANQGSEA. The CDR3 extends over 14 amino acids. V was clipped by 6 bases and J by 3 bases; unmatched bases: 6. The CDR3 protein is CSVTRDRVYNEQFF. The CDR3 DNA is TGCAGCGTAACTAGGGACAGGGTCTACAATGAGCAGTTCTTC.

This clonotype has just a few counts. The chain has TRBV5-6 and TRBJ2-1; TRBD1 matches at 8 bases. The J segment lost 5 bases and the V segment lost 4 bases, leaving 11 bases of the junction unmatched. The CDR3 is 16 residues long. CDR1 is SGHDT and CDR2 is YYEEEE in the germline V gene. The CDR3 nucleotides are TGTGCCAGCAGCCGACGGGCGACAGGGGTGAACAATGAGCAGTTCTTC. It translates to CASSRRATGVNNEQFF.

The chain recombines TRBV30 with TRBJ1-2, with no clear D. Trimming pared 3 bases from V and 6 bases from J, leaving 14 bases between. This CDR3 has 13 residues. Germline CDR1 is GTSNPN and CDR2 is SVGIG (reference sequence). The CDR3 DNA is TGTGCCTGGAGCCAGGAGACAATGGATGGCTACACCTTC. Its protein is CAWSQETMDGYTF.